This record covers a single T cell receptor beta chain. This specimen comes from a study of shared clonotypes between healthy human individuals. Original data processing: ImmunoSEQ junction-only sequences lacked quality scores, so their filtering differed. Profiled with immunoSEQ multiplex PCR; TCRdb holds only in-frame clones, not every one. V and J calls and clone size are given by that table; D and trimming were obtained from the DNA. The repertoire holds 2,500,000 or so clones, with approximately 93% as singletons. Donors, without exception, were Caucasian adults residing in Nashville, Tennessee. It was into CD45RA+ naive and CD45RA-negative memory subsets that the CD4+ cells were split. This TCR derives from a man aged 18 to 29 in good health. Some clones in this sample may be carry-over from other donors' samples. The sequencing sample was made of naive CD4+ T cells from PBMCs. As to subset: CD45RA+ positively selected.

The DNA for the CDR3 is TGTGCCAGCAGTTTTACAGGGGGTAATGAAAAACTGTTTTTT. Amino acids: CASSFTGGNEKLFF. V and J are TRBV7-9 and TRBJ1-4, with TRBD1 matching 8 bases. The CDR3 runs 14 residues. CDR1 is SEHNR, CDR2 FQNEAQ, per germline (reference sequence). J was trimmed by 4 bases and V by 6 bases; bases with no gene match: 4.